These T cell receptor beta chains were read from a single sample in a study of human T cells and chemical hapten exposure. TCRdb re-derived calls from the RACE reads in MiXCR, one entry per CDR3 protein. The sample lists 150,000 to 200,000 distinct CDR3 sequences, roughly 15% occurring once. Here the sequenced sample was whole blood, taken in connection with sensitization to the hapten diphenylcyclopropenone (DPC). The receptors originated from a woman in her 30s with alopecia areata. Some clones in this sample may be carry-over from other donors' samples. Each CDR3 is given with its conserved first and last residue. D genes are given only for firm matches. Clone size is not always given. Where it is, it says once, few, many or a class for expanded clones.

NA,NA,TRBJ1-4,TRBV7-9,CASSPSQRGEKLFF,TGTGCCAGCAGCCCCTCCCAAAGAGGTGAAAAACTGTTTTTT
NA,TRBD2,TRBJ2-2,TRBV7-3,CASSSRTSPGGELFF,TGTGCCAGCAGCTCCCGGACTAGCCCGGGCGGGGAGCTGTTTTTT
few,TRBD1,TRBJ2-3,TRBV4-2,CASSQDGTGSTDTQYF,TGTGCCAGCAGCCAAGACGGGACAGGTAGCACAGATACGCAGTATTTT
NA,NA,TRBJ1-1,TRBV27,CASSLNRARGNTEAFF,TGTGCCAGCAGTTTAAACAGGGCCAGGGGCAACACTGAAGCTTTCTTT
few,NA,TRBJ2-2,TRBV12-3/TRBV12-4,CASSFDIGELFF,TGTGCCAGCAGTTTTGACATCGGGGAGCTGTTTTTT
few,TRBD2,TRBJ2-2,TRBV4-3,CASSQDRYGLAMNTGELFF,TGCGCCAGCAGCCAAGATCGGTACGGACTAGCGATGAACACCGGGGAGCTGTTTTTT
NA,TRBD2,TRBJ2-4,TRBV5-1,CASSFLGLASAPQYF,TGCGCCAGCAGCTTCTTAGGACTAGCGTCCGCCCCTCAGTACTTC
NA,TRBD2,TRBJ2-3,TRBV19,CASSKGAGGTDTQYF,TGTGCCAGTAGTAAAGGAGCGGGGGGCACAGATACGCAGTATTTT
NA,NA,TRBJ1-5,TRBV4-2,CASSPTGSNQPQHF,TGTGCCAGCAGCCCTACAGGAAGCAATCAGCCCCAGCATTTT
few,NA,TRBJ1-4,TRBV7-6,CASSLRLGIEEKLFF,TGTGCCAGCAGCTTACGTCTGGGGATAGAAGAAAAACTGTTTTTT
few,NA,TRBJ2-1,TRBV29-1,CSVVSPEANEQFF,TGCAGCGTTGTCTCCCCCGAAGCCAATGAGCAGTTCTTC
NA,TRBD1,TRBJ2-7,TRBV7-2,CASSSTGEYEQYF,TGTGCCAGCAGCTCGACAGGGGAGTACGAGCAGTACTTC
few,TRBD1,TRBJ1-2,TRBV7-2,CASSPWDRPNYGYTF,TGTGCCAGCAGCCCGTGGGACAGACCAAACTATGGCTACACCTTC
once,NA,TRBJ1-2,TRBV3-1,CASSQGRGHGYGYTF,TGTGCCAGCAGCCAAGGCCGGGGGCACGGCTATGGCTACACCTTC
NA,TRBD1,TRBJ1-2,TRBV6-7,CASSFNRGRNYGYTF,TGTGCCAGCAGTTTTAACAGGGGGCGCAACTATGGCTACACCTTC
NA,TRBD1,TRBJ1-4,TRBV4-2,CASSQEVTGENGKLFF,TGTGCCAGCAGCCAAGAGGTGACAGGGGAAAATGGAAAACTGTTTTTT
few,NA,TRBJ2-2,TRBV7-7,CASSTGPNTGELFF,TGTGCCAGCAGCACGGGACCGAATACCGGGGAGCTGTTTTTT
NA,TRBD1,TRBJ2-7,TRBV11-3,CASRPRDSGGNSYEQYF,TGTGCCAGCAGACCTAGGGATTCAGGGGGAAACTCCTACGAGCAGTACTTC
few,TRBD2,TRBJ2-3,TRBV18,CASSPESGGRSTDTQYF,TGTGCCAGCTCACCAGAGAGCGGGGGGCGGAGCACAGATACGCAGTATTTT
NA,NA,TRBJ2-3,TRBV10-1,CASSLSLTDTQYF,TGCGCCAGCAGCCTCAGTCTTACAGATACGCAGTATTTT
NA,NA,TRBJ1-6,TRBV7-9,CASGRVGGNSPLHF,TGTGCCAGCGGCAGGGTGGGTGGAAATTCACCCCTCCACTTT
many,NA,TRBJ1-4,TRBV6-2/TRBV6-3,CASSYSRKIGRLNITTNEKLFF,TGTGCCAGCAGTTACTCGCGGAAAATTGGACGGCTTAATATAACAACTAATGAAAAACTGTTTTTT
NA,TRBD1,TRBJ1-4,TRBV7-2,CASSSTGGSANEKLFF,TGTGCCAGCAGCTCAACAGGGGGCTCGGCTAATGAAAAACTGTTTTTT
few,NA,TRBJ1-6,TRBV9,CASSVGGNNSPLHF,TGTGCCAGCAGCGTAGGGGGGAATAATTCACCCCTCCACTTT
NA,NA,TRBJ1-4,TRBV3-1,CASSQGGTAAEKLFF,TGTGCCAGCAGCCAAGGGGGGACGGCCGCCGAAAAACTGTTTTTT
few,NA,TRBJ2-2,TRBV24-1,CATSPPEAANTGELFF,TGTGCCACCAGTCCGCCTGAGGCTGCGAACACCGGGGAGCTGTTTTTT
many,TRBD2,TRBJ2-2,TRBV7-3,CASASLAGEELFF,TGTGCCAGCGCCAGCCTAGCGGGAGAGGAGCTGTTTTTT
few,NA,TRBJ1-4,TRBV7-9,CASTHPGGLGEKLFF,TGTGCCAGCACCCACCCCGGGGGGCTTGGAGAAAAACTGTTTTTT